The source of this T cell receptor beta chain is a study of blood T cell repertoires in COVID-19 (dated by TCRdb to about 2020). Study-level background: Collaborator samples came from the United States, Italy and Spain and covered acute and convalescent phases of COVID-19. The prospective study material was composed of cDNA or gDNA derived from T cells, B-cell-depleted T cells, or PBMCs. Subjects who had been exposed to COVID-19, were actively infected with it, or had recovered from it provided the deeply sampled blood TCRbeta repertoires that made up the dataset. The repertoires were released in a freely available public database intended as a resource for research on the immune response to SARS-CoV-2. The samples were drawn from the first 160 participants of the ongoing ImmuneRACE study and from 1,254 subjects provided by 6 global collaborators. Nearly every sample came with metadata listing a de-identified subject ID, COVID-19 status, age in years and sex. Where available, HLA class I and class II types were obtained from metadata supplied by the sample provider rather than from assay-based typing. What the work shows at the level of the full study, not this receptor alone: The amount of clinical and demographic metadata varied by source and participant and was provided uncurated.

A remark on this clone: Its cognate antigen has yet to be identified. No base qualities exist here, and no much larger clone lies one base off it.

Each collaborating institution followed its own protocols to collect whole blood in K2EDTA tubes. For TCRbeta analysis, collaborators shipped samples as frozen whole blood, isolated PBMCs, or DNA extracted from either of those sample types. The CDR1 and CDR2 encoded by the germline V gene (reference sequence) are GTSNPN and SVGIG. Relative to germline, V is missing 0 bases and J is missing 11 bases, with 3 bases of the junction outside any gene match. From the cysteine through the phenylalanine, the CDR3 covers 12 amino acids. Left in the record is the CDR3 DNA by itself, 36 bases read in frame from the first base. The immunoSEQ Assay, a bias-controlled multiplex PCR, was used to amplify TCRbeta CDR3 regions from genomic DNA. The source study handled its data this way. Within the assay, amplification of reference gene primers was used to estimate how many nucleated cells each sample contained. Sequence reads were collapsed and filtered to measure the absolute abundance of every unique TCRbeta CDR3 rearrangement. For each sample, productive Simpson clonality was calculated as the square root of Simpson's diversity index across productive rearrangements. TCRdb re-hosts the immuneACCESS table, in-frame sequences only. Its copies lack some clones; in the studies checked, an unresolved V gene accounts for under half of them, and the cause for the rest is not known. The V and J calls and clone size are taken from that table; D and trimming were inferred from the DNA. This sample has about 230,000 clones in its table, and over 65% of those were observed once. Under 3% of the sample belongs to the ten largest clones.

The sequencing sample was made of peripheral blood. The sequence is built from TRBV30 and TRBJ2-2; 7 bases in the middle match TRBD1. The TCR sequence derives from a woman aged 70 to 79 with active or convalescent COVID-19. CDR3 loop: CAWSVGTAELFF. The bases read TGTGCCTGGAGTGTCGGGACAGCTGAGCTGTTTTTT.